These 4 T cell receptor beta chains came from one sample sequenced in a study of CD4+ T cells in melanoma. The protocol was immunoSEQ multiplex PCR, while the TCRdb copy is restricted to in-frame clones and leaves out a portion. The data show 52,000 or so clones, roughly three quarters seen once. The sample consisted of tumor tissue. These receptors were collected from a human donor with melanoma.

There are a few counts of this clone. V gene TRBV11-2 combines with J gene TRBJ2-1, with D possibly being TRBD1 (6 bases). Trimming removed 2 bases at V and 6 bases at J, with 8 bases between. Germline lookup yields CDR1 SGHAT and CDR2 FQNNGV. CDR3 length equals 13 residues. In DNA form, the CDR3 reads TGTGCCAGCAGCTTACTACAGGGCAATGAGCAGTTCTTC. Protein product: CASSLLQGNEQFF.

This chain uses TRBV27 with TRBJ2-3; 8 nucleotides agree with TRBD2. V was pared by 6 bases and J by 6 bases, with 14 bases of the junction left unmatched. The germline V gene has CDR1 MNHEY and CDR2 SMNVEV (reference sequence). The CDR3 is 16 residues long. The CDR3 spells CASRKLDLSSGDTQYF. CDR3 nucleotides: TGTGCCAGCAGGAAGTTAGACTTGTCTAGCGGGGATACGCAGTATTTT.

The rearrangement joins TRBV4-2 to TRBJ2-3; 9 positions match TRBD2. CDR1 is LGHNA and CDR2 is YNFKEQ in the germline V gene. The CDR3 covers 13 residues. V shed 3 bases and J 8 bases; nucleotides not matched to a gene: 3. The CDR3 bases are TGTGCCAGCAGCCAGGGGCGGGGGGGTACGCAGTATTTT. Its translation is CASSQGRGGTQYF.

The V call is TRBV6-6, the J call TRBJ2-1; D might be TRBD1 (6 bases). Trimming pared 9 bases from V and 4 bases from J, leaving 13 bases between. The CDR3 sequence is 13 residues long. The germline CDR1 and CDR2 sequences are MNHNY and SVGAGI (reference sequence). The CDR3 sequence is CASSGERYNEQFF. Here the CDR3 DNA reads TGTGCCAGTTCAGGGGAAAGATACAATGAGCAGTTCTTC.